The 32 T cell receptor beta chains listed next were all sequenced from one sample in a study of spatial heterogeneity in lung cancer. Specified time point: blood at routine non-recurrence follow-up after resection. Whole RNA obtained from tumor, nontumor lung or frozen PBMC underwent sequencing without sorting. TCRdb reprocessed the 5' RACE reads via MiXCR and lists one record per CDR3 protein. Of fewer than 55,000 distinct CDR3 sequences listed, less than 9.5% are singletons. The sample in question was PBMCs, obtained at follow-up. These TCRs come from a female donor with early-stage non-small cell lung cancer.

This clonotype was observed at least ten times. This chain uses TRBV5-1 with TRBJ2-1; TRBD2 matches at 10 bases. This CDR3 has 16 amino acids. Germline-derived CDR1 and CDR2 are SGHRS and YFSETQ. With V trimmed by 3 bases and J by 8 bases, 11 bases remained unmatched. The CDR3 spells CASSSVAGGVVDEQFF. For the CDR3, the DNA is TGCGCCAGCAGCTCGGTAGCGGGGGGCGTTGTGGATGAGCAGTTCTTC.

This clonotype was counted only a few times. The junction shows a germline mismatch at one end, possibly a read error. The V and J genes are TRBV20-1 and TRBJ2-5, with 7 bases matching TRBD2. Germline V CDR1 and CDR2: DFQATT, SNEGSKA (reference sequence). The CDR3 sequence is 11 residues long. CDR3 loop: CSARERGLLHF. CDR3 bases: TGCAGTGCTAGGGAGCGGGGTCTTCTGCACTTC.

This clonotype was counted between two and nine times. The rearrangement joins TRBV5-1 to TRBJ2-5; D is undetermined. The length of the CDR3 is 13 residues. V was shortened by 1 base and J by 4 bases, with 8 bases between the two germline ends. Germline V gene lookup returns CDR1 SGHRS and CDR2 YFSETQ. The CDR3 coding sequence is TGCGCCAGCAGCTTGAGTGTTTCAGAGACCCAGTACTTC. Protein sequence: CASSLSVSETQYF.

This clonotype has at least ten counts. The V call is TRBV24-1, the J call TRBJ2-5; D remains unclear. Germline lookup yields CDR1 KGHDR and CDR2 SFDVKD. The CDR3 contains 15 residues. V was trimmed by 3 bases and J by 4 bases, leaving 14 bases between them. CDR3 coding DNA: TGTGCCACCAGTGATCCCAACACCTCGCTAGAGACCCAGTACTTC. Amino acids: CATSDPNTSLETQYF.

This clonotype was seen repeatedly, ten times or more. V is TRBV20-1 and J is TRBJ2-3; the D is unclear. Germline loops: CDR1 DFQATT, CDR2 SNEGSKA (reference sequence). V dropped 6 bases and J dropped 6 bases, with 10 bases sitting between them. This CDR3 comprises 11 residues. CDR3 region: CSATPLDTQYF. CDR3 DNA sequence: TGCAGTGCCACCCCACTGGATACGCAGTATTTT.

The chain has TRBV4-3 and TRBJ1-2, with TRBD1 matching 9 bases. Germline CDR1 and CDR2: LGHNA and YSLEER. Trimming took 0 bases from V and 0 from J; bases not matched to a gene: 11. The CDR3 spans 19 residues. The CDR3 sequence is CASSQDRADRGTTNYGYTF. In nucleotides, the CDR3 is TGCGCCAGCAGCCAAGATAGGGCGGACAGGGGAACAACTAACTATGGCTACACCTTC.

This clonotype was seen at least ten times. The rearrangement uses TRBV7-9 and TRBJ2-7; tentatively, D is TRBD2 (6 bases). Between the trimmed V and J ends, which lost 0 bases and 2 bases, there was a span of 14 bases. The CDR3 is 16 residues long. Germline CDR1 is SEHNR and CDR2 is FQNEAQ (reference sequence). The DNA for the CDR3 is TGTGCCAGCAGCTTAGCGGACGGGCGGGACCCCTACGAGCAGTACTTC. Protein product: CASSLADGRDPYEQYF.

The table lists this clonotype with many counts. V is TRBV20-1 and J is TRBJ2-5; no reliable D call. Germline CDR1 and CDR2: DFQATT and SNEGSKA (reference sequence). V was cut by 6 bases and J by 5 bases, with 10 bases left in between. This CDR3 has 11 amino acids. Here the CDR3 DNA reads TGCAGTGCGGTCGATCGGGAGACCCAGTACTTC. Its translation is CSAVDRETQYF.

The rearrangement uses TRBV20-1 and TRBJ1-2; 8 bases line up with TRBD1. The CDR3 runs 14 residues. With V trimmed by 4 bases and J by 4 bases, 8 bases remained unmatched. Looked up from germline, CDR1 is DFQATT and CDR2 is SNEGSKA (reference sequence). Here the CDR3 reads CSAILSDRGYGYTF. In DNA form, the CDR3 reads TGCAGTGCTATCCTGTCCGACAGGGGCTATGGCTACACCTTC.

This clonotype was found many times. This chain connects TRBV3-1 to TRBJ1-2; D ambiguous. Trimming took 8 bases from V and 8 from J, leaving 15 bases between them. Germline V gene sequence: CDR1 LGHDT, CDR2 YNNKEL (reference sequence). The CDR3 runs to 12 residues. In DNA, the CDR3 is TGTGCCAGCGGTAGACTGGCGGACGGCTACACCTTC. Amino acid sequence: CASGRLADGYTF.

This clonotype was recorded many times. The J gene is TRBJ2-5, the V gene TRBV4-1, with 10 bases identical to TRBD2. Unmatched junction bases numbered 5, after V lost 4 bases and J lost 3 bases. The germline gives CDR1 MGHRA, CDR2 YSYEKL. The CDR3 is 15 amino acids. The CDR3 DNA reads TGCGCCAGCAGCCCTGCGCTAGCGGGGGAAGAGACCCAGTACTTC. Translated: CASSPALAGEETQYF.

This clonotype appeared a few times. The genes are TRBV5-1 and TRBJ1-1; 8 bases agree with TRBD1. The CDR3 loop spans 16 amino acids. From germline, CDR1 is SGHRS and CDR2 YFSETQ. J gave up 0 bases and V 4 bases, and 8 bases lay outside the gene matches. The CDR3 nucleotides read TGCGCCAGCAGCCCACGAGCAGGGGGCCTGAACACTGAAGCTTTCTTT. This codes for CASSPRAGGLNTEAFF.

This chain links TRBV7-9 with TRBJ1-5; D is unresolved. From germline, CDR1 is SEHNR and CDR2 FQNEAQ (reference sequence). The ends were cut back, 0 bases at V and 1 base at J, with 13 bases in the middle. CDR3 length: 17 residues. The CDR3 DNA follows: TGTGCCAGCAGCTTAGCCGGTTCGGGCGGAAGCAATCAGCCCCAGCATTTT. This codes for CASSLAGSGGSNQPQHF. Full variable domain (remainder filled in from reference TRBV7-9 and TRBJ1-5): DTGVSQNPRHKITKRGQNVTFRCDPISEHNRLYWYRQTLGQGPEFLTYFQNEAQLEKSRLLSDRFSAERPKGSFSTLEIQRTEQGDSAMYLCASSLAGSGGSNQPQHFGDGTRLSIL.

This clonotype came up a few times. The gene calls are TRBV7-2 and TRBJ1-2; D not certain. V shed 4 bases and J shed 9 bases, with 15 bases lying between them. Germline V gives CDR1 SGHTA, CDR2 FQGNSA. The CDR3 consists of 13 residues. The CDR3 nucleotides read TGTGCCAGCAGCTCCATGAACCTGGCTCGCTACACCTTC. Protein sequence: CASSSMNLARYTF.

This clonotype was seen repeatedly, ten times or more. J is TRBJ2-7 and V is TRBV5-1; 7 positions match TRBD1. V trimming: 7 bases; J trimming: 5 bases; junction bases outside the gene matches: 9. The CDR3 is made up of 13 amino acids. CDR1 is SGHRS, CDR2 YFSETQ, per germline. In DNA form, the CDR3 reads TGCGCCAGCGTTCAACAGGGGACCGACGAGCAGTACTTC. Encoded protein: CASVQQGTDEQYF.

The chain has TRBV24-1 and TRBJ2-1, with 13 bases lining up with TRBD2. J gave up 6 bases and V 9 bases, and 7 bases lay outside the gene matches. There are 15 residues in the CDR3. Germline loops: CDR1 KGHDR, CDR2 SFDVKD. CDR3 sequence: CATALGTSGVNEQFF. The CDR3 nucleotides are TGTGCCACCGCGCTCGGGACTAGCGGGGTCAATGAGCAGTTCTTC.

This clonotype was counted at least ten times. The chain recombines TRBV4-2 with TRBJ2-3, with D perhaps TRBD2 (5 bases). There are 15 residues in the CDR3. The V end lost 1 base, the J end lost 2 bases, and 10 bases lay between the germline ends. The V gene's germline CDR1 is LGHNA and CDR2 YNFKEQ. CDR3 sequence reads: CASSQVSDYTDTQYF. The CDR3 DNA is TGTGCCAGCAGCCAAGTTAGTGACTACACAGATACGCAGTATTTT.

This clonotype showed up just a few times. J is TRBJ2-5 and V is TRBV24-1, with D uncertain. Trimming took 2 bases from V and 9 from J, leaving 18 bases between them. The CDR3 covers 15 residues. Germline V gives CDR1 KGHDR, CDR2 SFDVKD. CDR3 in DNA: TGTGCCACCAGTGATTACAAAGCACCACCAGTGTCCCAGTACTTC. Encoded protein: CATSDYKAPPVSQYF.

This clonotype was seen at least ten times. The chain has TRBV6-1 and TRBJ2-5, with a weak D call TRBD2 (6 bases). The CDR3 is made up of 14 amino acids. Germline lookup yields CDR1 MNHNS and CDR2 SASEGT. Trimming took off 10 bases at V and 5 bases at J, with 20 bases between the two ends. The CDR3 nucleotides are TGTGCCACCCTGGCGCGGGGCCTCGGGGAGACCCAGTACTTC. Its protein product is CATLARGLGETQYF.

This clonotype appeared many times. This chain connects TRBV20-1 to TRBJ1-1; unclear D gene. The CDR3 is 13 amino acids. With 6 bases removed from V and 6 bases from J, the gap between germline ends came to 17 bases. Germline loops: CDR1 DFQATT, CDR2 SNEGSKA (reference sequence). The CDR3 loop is CSAVRAFEAEAFF. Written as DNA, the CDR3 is TGCAGTGCCGTAAGGGCTTTCGAAGCTGAAGCTTTCTTT.

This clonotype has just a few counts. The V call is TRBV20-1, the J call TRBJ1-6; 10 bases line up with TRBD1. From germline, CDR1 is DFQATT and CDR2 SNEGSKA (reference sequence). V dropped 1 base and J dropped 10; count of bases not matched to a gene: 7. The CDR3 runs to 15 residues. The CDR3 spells CSARAGQGEASPLHF. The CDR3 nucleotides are TGCAGTGCTAGAGCAGGACAGGGGGAAGCGTCACCCCTCCACTTT.

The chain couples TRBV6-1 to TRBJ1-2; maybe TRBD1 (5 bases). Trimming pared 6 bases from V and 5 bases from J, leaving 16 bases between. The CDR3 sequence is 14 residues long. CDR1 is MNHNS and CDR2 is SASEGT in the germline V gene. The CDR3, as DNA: TGTGCCAGCAGAATATCTGGGACGGCGTATGGCTACACCTTC. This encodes CASRISGTAYGYTF.

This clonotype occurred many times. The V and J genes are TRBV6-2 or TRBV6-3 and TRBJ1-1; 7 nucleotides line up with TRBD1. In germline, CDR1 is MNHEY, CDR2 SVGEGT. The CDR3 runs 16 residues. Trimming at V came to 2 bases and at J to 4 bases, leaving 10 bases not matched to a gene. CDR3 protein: CASSYHAKGAGTEAFF. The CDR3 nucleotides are TGTGCCAGCAGTTACCACGCTAAGGGGGCGGGCACTGAAGCTTTCTTT.

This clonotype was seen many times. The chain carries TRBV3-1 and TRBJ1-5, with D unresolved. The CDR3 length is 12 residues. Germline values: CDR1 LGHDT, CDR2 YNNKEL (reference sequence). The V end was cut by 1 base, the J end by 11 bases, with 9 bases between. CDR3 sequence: CASSQGQRTQHF. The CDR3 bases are TGTGCCAGCAGCCAAGGTCAAAGAACCCAGCATTTT.

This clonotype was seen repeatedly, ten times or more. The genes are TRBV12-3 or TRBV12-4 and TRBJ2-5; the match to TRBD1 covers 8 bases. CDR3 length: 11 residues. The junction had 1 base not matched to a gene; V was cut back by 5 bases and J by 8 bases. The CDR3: CASSPGGTQYF. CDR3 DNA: TGTGCCAGCAGTCCAGGGGGCACCCAGTACTTC.

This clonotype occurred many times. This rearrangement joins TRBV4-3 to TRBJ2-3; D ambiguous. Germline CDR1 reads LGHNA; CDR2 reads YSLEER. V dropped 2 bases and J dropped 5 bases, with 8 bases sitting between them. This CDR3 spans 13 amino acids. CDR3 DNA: TGCGCCAGCAGCCAAACCCAACTAGATACGCAGTATTTT. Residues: CASSQTQLDTQYF.

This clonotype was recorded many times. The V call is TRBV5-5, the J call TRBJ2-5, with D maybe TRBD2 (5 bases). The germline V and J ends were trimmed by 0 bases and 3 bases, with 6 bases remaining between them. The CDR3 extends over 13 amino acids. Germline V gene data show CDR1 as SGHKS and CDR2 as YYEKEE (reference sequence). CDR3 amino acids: CASSLAREETQYF. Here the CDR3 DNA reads TGTGCCAGCAGCTTGGCGCGGGAAGAGACCCAGTACTTC. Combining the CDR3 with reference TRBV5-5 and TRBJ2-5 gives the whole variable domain DAGVTQSPTHLIKTRGQQVTLRCSPISGHKSVSWYQQVLGQGPQFIFQYYEKEERGRGNFPDRFSARQFPNYSSELNVNALLLGDSALYLCASSLAREETQYFGPGTRLLVL.

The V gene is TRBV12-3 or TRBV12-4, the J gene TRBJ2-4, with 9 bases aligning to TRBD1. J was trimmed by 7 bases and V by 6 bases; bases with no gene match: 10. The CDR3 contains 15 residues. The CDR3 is CASSPRTGAFNIQYF. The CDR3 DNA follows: TGTGCCAGCAGCCCGAGGACAGGGGCATTCAACATTCAGTACTTC.

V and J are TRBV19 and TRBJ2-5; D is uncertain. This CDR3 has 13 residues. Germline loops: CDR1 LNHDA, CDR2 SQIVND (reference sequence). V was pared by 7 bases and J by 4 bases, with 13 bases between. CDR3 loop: CASNQMWGETQYF. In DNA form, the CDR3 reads TGTGCCAGTAATCAGATGTGGGGAGAGACCCAGTACTTC.

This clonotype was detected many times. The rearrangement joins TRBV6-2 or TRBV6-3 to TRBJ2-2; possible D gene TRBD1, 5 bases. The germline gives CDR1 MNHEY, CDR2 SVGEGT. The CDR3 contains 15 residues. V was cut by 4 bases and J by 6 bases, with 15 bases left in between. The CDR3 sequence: CASSSISPQAGELFF. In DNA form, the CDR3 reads TGTGCCAGCAGTTCGATATCCCCACAGGCCGGGGAGCTGTTTTTT.

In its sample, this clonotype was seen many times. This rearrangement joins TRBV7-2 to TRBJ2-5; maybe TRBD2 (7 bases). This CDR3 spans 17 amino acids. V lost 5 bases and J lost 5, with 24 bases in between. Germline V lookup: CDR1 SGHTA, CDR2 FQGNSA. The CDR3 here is CASSPGGGGAKRETQYF. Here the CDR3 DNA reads TGTGCCAGCAGCCCGGGAGGAGGGGGGGCAAAGAGGGAGACCCAGTACTTC.

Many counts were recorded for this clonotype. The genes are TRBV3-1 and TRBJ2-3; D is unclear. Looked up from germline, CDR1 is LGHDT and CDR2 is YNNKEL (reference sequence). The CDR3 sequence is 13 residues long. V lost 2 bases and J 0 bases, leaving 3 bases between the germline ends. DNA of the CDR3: TGTGCCAGCAGCCAACGCAGCACAGATACGCAGTATTTT. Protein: CASSQRSTDTQYF.